Listed below are T cell receptor beta chains from one sample, sequenced in a study of T cell changes during pregnancy in multiple sclerosis. Repertoires were generated with immunoSEQ multiplex PCR, while TCRdb's copy carries only in-frame clones and drops some. The sample lists approximately 50,000 clones, about 92% occurring once. The source material was CD4+ T cells from peripheral blood mononuclear cells, sampled after pregnancy. These receptors were obtained from a female donor with multiple sclerosis, enrolled in a pregnancy study. The conserved cysteine and the conserved F or W are not part of the CDR3 here. Each record gives: J gene, V gene, CDR3 protein.

J gene: TRBJ2-1
V gene: TRBV5-1
CDR3 protein: ASSTGTGRLVYEQF

J gene: TRBJ2-5
V gene: TRBV29-1
CDR3 protein: SVVRGGRAAETQY

J gene: TRBJ2-1
V gene: TRBV27
CDR3 protein: ASSFRAAGGTNNEQF

J gene: TRBJ1-1
V gene: TRBV4-3
CDR3 protein: ASSQELGGQTKNTEAF

J gene: TRBJ2-7
V gene: TRBV4-2
CDR3 protein: ASSQDEAAGGPIRYEQY

J gene: TRBJ2-2
V gene: TRBV5-1
CDR3 protein: ASRISGANTGELF

J gene: TRBJ2-3
V gene: TRBV9
CDR3 protein: ASSVDPAGGEDTQY

J gene: TRBJ2-7
V gene: TRBV27
CDR3 protein: ASSFQREPLYGQY

J gene: TRBJ2-7
V gene: TRBV6-1
CDR3 protein: ASSENLGGYEQY

J gene: TRBJ1-1
V gene: TRBV28
CDR3 protein: ASRSPGLHGGTEAF

J gene: TRBJ1-1
V gene: TRBV5-1
CDR3 protein: ASSRMTGGNTEAF

J gene: TRBJ1-2
V gene: TRBV6-5
CDR3 protein: ASSYLTGKVYYGYT

J gene: TRBJ1-2
V gene: TRBV19
CDR3 protein: ASSIRLTERGYT

J gene: TRBJ2-2
V gene: TRBV6-1
CDR3 protein: ASIKSGNTGELF

J gene: TRBJ1-5
V gene: TRBV5-1
CDR3 protein: ASSLGGGGQPQH

J gene: TRBJ1-1
V gene: TRBV5-4
CDR3 protein: ASSLAARDTEAF

J gene: TRBJ2-4
V gene: TRBV11-3
CDR3 protein: ASSLLPGQSKNIQY

J gene: TRBJ2-4
V gene: TRBV5-1
CDR3 protein: ASSLDRGNIQY

J gene: TRBJ1-2
V gene: TRBV7-2
CDR3 protein: ASSKNRDREGYT

J gene: TRBJ1-1
V gene: TRBV30
CDR3 protein: AWSVFLATEAF

J gene: TRBJ1-2
V gene: TRBV7-2
CDR3 protein: ASSTPGGREGGYT

J gene: TRBJ2-3
V gene: TRBV5-1
CDR3 protein: ASSSRTGSTDTQY

J gene: TRBJ2-1
V gene: TRBV5-4
CDR3 protein: ASSRGLAGSYNEQF

J gene: TRBJ2-1
V gene: TRBV7-9
CDR3 protein: ASSLDRVLNEQF

J gene: TRBJ1-5
V gene: TRBV28
CDR3 protein: ASSLITGGLQPQH

J gene: TRBJ1-4
V gene: TRBV7-9
CDR3 protein: ASSLISEKLF